The 25 T cell receptor beta chains below all came from one sample that was sequenced in a study of shared T cell receptors in the human thymus. Only in-frame clones appear in the TCRdb table, and some are missing; sequencing was by immunoSEQ multiplex PCR. The data show about 380,000 clones, roughly 94% seen once. Sequenced material: thymocytes. These TCRs come from a human donor.

The chain links TRBV2 to TRBJ1-3, with D possibly matching TRBD1 (6 bases). This CDR3 comprises 15 residues. Germline CDR1 SNHLY, CDR2 FYNNEI. V lost 5 bases and J 0 bases, leaving 11 bases between the germline ends. The CDR3 here is CASSSQGSSGNTIYF. In nucleotides, the CDR3 is TGTGCCAGCAGTAGCCAGGGGAGCTCTGGAAACACCATATATTTT. Together with reference TRBV2 and TRBJ1-3, the CDR3 gives the full variable domain: EPEVTQTPSHQVTQMGQEVILRCVPISNHLYFYWYRQILGQKVEFLVSFYNNEISEKSEIFDDQFSVERPDGSNFTLKIRSTKLEDSAMYFCASSSQGSSGNTIYFGEGSWLTVV.

Here the CDR3 reads CASSQVDSPILMGYTF. CDR3 nucleotide sequence: TGCGCCAGCAGCCAAGTGGACAGTCCTATCCTTATGGGCTACACCTTC. The chain joins TRBV4-3 to TRBJ1-2, with D possibly TRBD1 on 6 matching bases. The V and J ends lost 1 base and 8 bases respectively, with 20 bases between them. CDR3 length: 16 residues. The germline CDR1 and CDR2 sequences are LGHNA and YSLEER.

The chain is built from TRBV7-6 and TRBJ2-3; D is tentatively TRBD1 or TRBD2 (6 bases each). The V and J ends lost 4 bases and 4 bases respectively, with 18 bases between them. Germline V gives CDR1 SGHVS, CDR2 FNYEAQ. The CDR3 is 16 residues long. CDR3 loop: CASSSTHARGPDTQYF. Here the CDR3 DNA reads TGTGCCAGCAGCTCTACCCATGCTCGGGGGCCAGATACGCAGTATTTT.

This clone has a single count. This chain connects TRBV19 to TRBJ2-7; D unresolved. This CDR3 spans 15 amino acids. V lost 0 bases, J lost 2 bases, and 11 bases lay in between. The germline V gene encodes CDR1 LNHDA and CDR2 SQIVND (reference sequence). The CDR3 protein is CASSIDRASPYEQYF. As DNA, the CDR3 is TGTGCCAGTAGTATAGATCGGGCATCCCCCTACGAGCAGTACTTC.

The J gene is TRBJ1-5, the V gene TRBV15, with D perhaps matching TRBD1 (6 bases). The V and J ends lost 0 bases and 4 bases respectively, with 16 bases between them. The CDR3 totals 17 residues. Germline V gene sequence: CDR1 LNHNV, CDR2 YYDKDF (reference sequence). The CDR3 spells CATSREGGRGENQPQHF. The CDR3 nucleotides read TGTGCCACCAGCAGAGAAGGCGGCAGGGGTGAGAATCAGCCCCAGCATTTT.

The chain has TRBV19 and TRBJ1-5; TRBD1 aligns across 7 bases. J gave up 0 bases and V 2 bases, and 4 bases lay outside the gene matches. Germline values: CDR1 LNHDA, CDR2 SQIVND (reference sequence). The CDR3 length is 16 residues. CDR3: CASSIRTGASNQPQHF. The CDR3 nucleotides are TGTGCCAGTAGTATAAGGACAGGAGCTAGCAATCAGCCCCAGCATTTT.

The rearrangement uses TRBV4-1 and TRBJ1-5; D uncertain. The length of the CDR3 is 16 residues. From germline, CDR1 is MGHRA and CDR2 YSYEKL. Between the trimmed V and J ends, which lost 0 bases and 5 bases, there was a span of 14 bases. CDR3 region: CASSQELGRSHQPQHF. The CDR3 bases are TGCGCCAGCAGCCAAGAGTTAGGACGGAGCCATCAGCCCCAGCATTTT.

The gene calls are TRBV6-5 and TRBJ2-7, with D perhaps assigned TRBD1 or TRBD2 (5 bases each). V dropped 0 bases and J dropped 2 bases, with 14 bases sitting between them. The CDR3 contains 16 residues. Germline lookup yields CDR1 MNHEY and CDR2 SVGAGI. The CDR3, as DNA: TGTGCCAGCAGTTACTCACTCCCGGGACGGACCTACGAGCAGTACTTC. It codes for CASSYSLPGRTYEQYF.

V usage is TRBV5-6 and J usage is TRBJ2-1; D is undetermined. CDR1 and CDR2 from the germline V gene are SGHDT and YYEEEE. V lost 3 bases and J 3 bases, leaving 10 bases between the germline ends. The CDR3 has 14 residues. CDR3 bases: TGTGCCAGCAGCTGGGGTCTAGACTACAATGAGCAGTTCTTC. Protein product: CASSWGLDYNEQFF.

The gene calls are TRBV28 and TRBJ2-5; TRBD1 matches 8 bases. The junction had 12 bases not matched to a gene; V was cut back by 4 bases and J by 5 bases. The CDR3 sequence is 16 residues long. Germline V lookup: CDR1 MDHEN, CDR2 SYDVKM. The CDR3 bases are TGTGCCAGCAGTTCCCCGCACCTCGACAGGGGTGAGACCCAGTACTTC. Translation: CASSSPHLDRGETQYF.

The genes are TRBV11-3 and TRBJ2-3, with TRBD2 matching 9 bases. There are 15 residues in the CDR3. Germline V gene lookup returns CDR1 SGHNT and CDR2 YENEEA. V trimming: 8 bases; J trimming: 0 bases; junction bases outside the gene matches: 6. In DNA form, the CDR3 reads TGTGCCAGCGCGCTAGCGGGAACTAGCACAGATACGCAGTATTTT. Translation gives CASALAGTSTDTQYF.

V is TRBV6-6 and J is TRBJ1-2, with 9 bases identical to TRBD1. V gave up 8 bases and J gave up 7 bases; unmatched junction bases: 11. The CDR3 covers 14 residues. The germline CDR1 and CDR2 sequences are MNHNY and SVGAGI (reference sequence). The CDR3 here is CASETGTGHTGYTF. The CDR3, as DNA: TGTGCCAGCGAGACCGGGACAGGGCATACTGGCTACACCTTC.

The J gene is TRBJ2-1, the V gene TRBV25-1; weak D call: TRBD1 (5 bases). Germline CDR1 reads MGHDK; CDR2 reads SYGVNS. This CDR3 is 16 amino acids long. V was pared by 5 bases and J by 0 bases, with 14 bases between. The CDR3: CASSPLPDSSYNEQFF. In nucleotides, the CDR3 is TGTGCCAGCAGTCCCCTTCCCGACAGCTCCTACAATGAGCAGTTCTTC.

The V call is TRBV6-5, the J call TRBJ1-6; D not resolved. The CDR3 runs to 15 residues. From germline, CDR1 is MNHEY and CDR2 SVGAGI. The V and J ends lost 2 bases and 0 bases respectively, with 5 bases between them. CDR3 loop: CASSYNGSYNSPLHF. The CDR3 DNA sequence: TGTGCCAGCAGTTACAACGGCTCCTATAATTCACCCCTCCACTTT.

This clone was counted a few times. This CDR3 is CAWIGRGRRAEAFF. Written as DNA, the CDR3 is TGTGCCTGGATAGGCAGGGGCAGGAGGGCTGAAGCTTTCTTT. The chain carries TRBV30 and TRBJ1-1, with D tentatively TRBD1 (6 bases). The V gene's germline CDR1 is GTSNPN and CDR2 SVGIG (reference sequence). This CDR3 has 14 amino acids. Trimming took 4 bases from V and 6 from J, leaving 18 bases between them.

V and J are TRBV7-8 and TRBJ1-1; TRBD1 aligns across 7 bases. The germline V gene has CDR1 SGHVS and CDR2 FQNEAQ. The CDR3 has 17 amino acids. V shed 2 bases and J 3 bases; nucleotides not matched to a gene: 12. The CDR3 protein is CASSLLPGQKPDTEAFF. CDR3 nucleotides: TGTGCCAGCAGCTTACTCCCGGGACAGAAACCCGACACTGAAGCTTTCTTT.

The chain links TRBV10-3 to TRBJ1-4; 7 bases fit TRBD1. The germline CDR1 and CDR2 sequences are ENHRY and SYGVKD. Trimming removed 5 bases from V and 10 bases from J; junction bases left unmatched: 10. This CDR3 has 14 amino acids. DNA of the CDR3: TGTGCCATCAGTCAGGATGACAGGGCTGGAAAACTGTTTTTT. This codes for CAISQDDRAGKLFF.

This chain uses TRBV4-3 with TRBJ1-2, with D tentatively TRBD1 (5 bases). With 4 bases removed from V and 4 bases from J, the gap between germline ends came to 19 bases. CDR1 is LGHNA and CDR2 is YSLEER in the germline V gene. This CDR3 comprises 16 residues. The CDR3 here is CASSLSRDLVLYGYTF. The DNA for the CDR3 is TGCGCCAGCAGCCTGTCCCGGGACTTAGTTCTCTATGGCTACACCTTC.

This chain connects TRBV5-1 to TRBJ2-1, with unresolved D. This CDR3 contains 16 residues. CDR1 SGHRS and CDR2 YFSETQ come from the germline V gene. The V and J ends lost 1 base and 6 bases respectively, with 17 bases between them. DNA for the CDR3: TGCGCCAGCAGCTTGTTGCCGGAATATCACTCCAATGAGCAGTTCTTC. Its protein is CASSLLPEYHSNEQFF. The variable domain in full, with the rest retrieved from reference TRBV5-1 and TRBJ2-1, is KAGVTQTPRYLIKTRGQQVTLSCSPISGHRSVSWYQQTPGQGLQFLFEYFSETQRNKGNFPGRFSGRQFSNSRSEMNVSTLELGDSALYLCASSLLPEYHSNEQFFGPGTRLTVL.

The chain uses TRBV7-2 and TRBJ2-1; possibly TRBD2 for D (5 bases). Germline V gene lookup returns CDR1 SGHTA and CDR2 FQGNSA. V lost 1 base to trimming and J lost 5 bases, with 18 bases between them. The CDR3 has 17 amino acids. The DNA for the CDR3 is TGTGCCAGCAGCTTAGGCGTCCTCAGCGGACCCCACAATGAGCAGTTCTTC. Translation: CASSLGVLSGPHNEQFF.

The chain has TRBV4-1 and TRBJ2-1, with D perhaps matching TRBD2 (6 bases). This CDR3 contains 14 residues. Germline loops: CDR1 MGHRA, CDR2 YSYEKL. V lost 3 bases, J lost 8 bases, and 14 bases lay in between. The CDR3 reads CASSHEIRGDEQFF. The CDR3 nucleotides are TGCGCCAGCAGCCATGAGATCCGCGGGGATGAGCAGTTCTTC.

This clone is a singleton in its sample. This chain joins TRBV7-8 and TRBJ2-7; D possibly corresponds to TRBD2 (6 bases). The CDR3 is made up of 17 amino acids. The ends were cut back, 6 bases at V and 4 bases at J, with 25 bases in the middle. CDR1 is SGHVS, CDR2 FQNEAQ, per germline. CDR3 amino acids: CASSSAARGLPLYEQYF. CDR3 DNA: TGTGCCAGCAGTTCCGCCGCCCGGGGACTTCCCTTGTACGAGCAGTACTTC. The whole variable domain, filled in from reference TRBV7-8 and TRBJ2-7, reads GAGVSQSPRYKVAKRGQDVALRCDPISGHVSLFWYQQALGQGPEFLTYFQNEAQLDKSGLPSDRFFAERPEGSVSTLKIQRTQQEDSAVYLCASSSAARGLPLYEQYFGPGTRLTVT.

The chain couples TRBV29-1 to TRBJ2-1; the D is unclear. The CDR3 runs to 9 residues. V gave up 6 bases and J gave up 8 bases, with 5 bases separating them. The germline gives CDR1 SQVTM, CDR2 ANQGSEA. CDR3 bases: TGCAGCGTCCAACATGAGCAGTTCTTC. Translating gives CSVQHEQFF.

Only one count was recorded for this clone. The chain combines TRBV19 with TRBJ1-2; 7 bases are shared with TRBD1. The V gene's germline CDR1 is LNHDA and CDR2 SQIVND (reference sequence). V shed 3 bases and J 3 bases; nucleotides not matched to a gene: 1. The CDR3 runs 13 residues. The CDR3 spells CASSIRGDYGYTF. CDR3 DNA: TGTGCCAGTAGTATCAGGGGGGACTATGGCTACACCTTC. Full variable domain (remainder filled in from reference TRBV19 and TRBJ1-2): DGGITQSPKYLFRKEGQNVTLSCEQNLNHDAMYWYRQDPGQGLRLIYYSQIVNDFQKGDIAEGYSVSREKKESFPLTVTSAQKNPTAFYLCASSIRGDYGYTFGSGTRLTVV.

This clone was picked up one time. The rearrangement joins TRBV20-1 to TRBJ1-1, with D possibly being TRBD1 (5 bases). This CDR3 comprises 10 residues. Per germline, CDR1 DFQATT and CDR2 SNEGSKA (reference sequence). Trimming stripped 5 bases from V and 11 bases from J, with 12 bases between. CDR3 amino acids: CSAGTREAFF. The CDR3 DNA follows: TGCAGTGCTGGGACCCGGGAGGCTTTCTTT.